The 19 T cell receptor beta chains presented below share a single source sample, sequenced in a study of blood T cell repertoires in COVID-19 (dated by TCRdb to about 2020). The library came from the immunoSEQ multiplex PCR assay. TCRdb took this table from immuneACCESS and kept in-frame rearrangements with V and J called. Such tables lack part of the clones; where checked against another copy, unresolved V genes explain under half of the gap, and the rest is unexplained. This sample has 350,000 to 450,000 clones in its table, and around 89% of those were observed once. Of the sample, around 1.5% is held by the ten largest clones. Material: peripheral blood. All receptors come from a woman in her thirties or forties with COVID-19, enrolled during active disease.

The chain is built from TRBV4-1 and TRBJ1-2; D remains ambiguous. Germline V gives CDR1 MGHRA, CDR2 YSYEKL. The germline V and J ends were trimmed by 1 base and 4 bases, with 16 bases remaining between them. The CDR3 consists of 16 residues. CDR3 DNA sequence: TGCGCCAGCAGCCAAGTAGCGCTCAGTTCCCTCTATGGCTACACCTTC. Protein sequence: CASSQVALSSLYGYTF.

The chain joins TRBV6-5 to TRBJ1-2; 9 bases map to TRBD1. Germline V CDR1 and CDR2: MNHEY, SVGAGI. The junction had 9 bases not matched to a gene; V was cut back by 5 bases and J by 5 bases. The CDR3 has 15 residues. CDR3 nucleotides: TGTGCCAGCAGTACCCACAGGGGGCCGGATTATGGCTACACCTTC. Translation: CASSTHRGPDYGYTF.

The CDR3 is CASSGRDRGTDTQYF. CDR3 sequence (DNA): TGTGCCAGCAGTGGTAGGGACAGGGGCACAGATACGCAGTATTTT. The chain recombines TRBV2 with TRBJ2-3; 9 positions agree with TRBD1. Germline V gives CDR1 SNHLY, CDR2 FYNNEI. This CDR3 is built from 15 residues. J was trimmed by 1 base and V by 4 bases; bases with no gene match: 3. Variable domain in full (rest from reference TRBV2 and TRBJ2-3): EPEVTQTPSHQVTQMGQEVILRCVPISNHLYFYWYRQILGQKVEFLVSFYNNEISEKSEIFDDQFSVERPDGSNFTLKIRSTKLEDSAMYFCASSGRDRGTDTQYFGPGTRLTVL.

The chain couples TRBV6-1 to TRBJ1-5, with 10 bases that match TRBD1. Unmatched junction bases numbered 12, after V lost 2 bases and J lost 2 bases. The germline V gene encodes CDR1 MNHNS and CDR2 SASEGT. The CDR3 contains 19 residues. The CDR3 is CASSETGQGIWTGNQPQHF. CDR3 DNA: TGTGCCAGCAGTGAAACGGGACAGGGGATCTGGACGGGCAATCAGCCCCAGCATTTT.

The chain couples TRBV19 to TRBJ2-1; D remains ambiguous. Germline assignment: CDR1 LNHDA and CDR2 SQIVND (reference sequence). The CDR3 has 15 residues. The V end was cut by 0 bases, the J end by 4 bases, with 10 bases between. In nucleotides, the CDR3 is TGTGCCAGTAGTATAGAGATTGCCAGATACAATGAGCAGTTCTTC. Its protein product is CASSIEIARYNEQFF.

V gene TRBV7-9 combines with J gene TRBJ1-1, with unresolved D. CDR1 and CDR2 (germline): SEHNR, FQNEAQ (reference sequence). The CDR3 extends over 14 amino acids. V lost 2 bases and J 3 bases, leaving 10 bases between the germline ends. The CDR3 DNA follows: TGTGCCAGCAGCTTAAACAGCTACGACACTGAAGCTTTCTTT. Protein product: CASSLNSYDTEAFF.

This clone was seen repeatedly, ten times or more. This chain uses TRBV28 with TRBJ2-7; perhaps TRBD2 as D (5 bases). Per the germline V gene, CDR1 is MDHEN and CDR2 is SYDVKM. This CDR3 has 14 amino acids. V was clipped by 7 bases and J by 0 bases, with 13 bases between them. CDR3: CASTWTQGSYEQYF. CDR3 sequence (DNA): TGTGCCAGCACGTGGACTCAAGGCTCCTACGAGCAGTACTTC.

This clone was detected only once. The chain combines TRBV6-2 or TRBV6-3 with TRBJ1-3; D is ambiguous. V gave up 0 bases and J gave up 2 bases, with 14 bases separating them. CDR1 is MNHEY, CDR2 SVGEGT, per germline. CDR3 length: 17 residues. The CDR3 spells CASSYSRRGPAGNTIYF. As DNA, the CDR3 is TGTGCCAGCAGTTACTCGAGGCGCGGGCCCGCTGGAAACACCATATATTTT.

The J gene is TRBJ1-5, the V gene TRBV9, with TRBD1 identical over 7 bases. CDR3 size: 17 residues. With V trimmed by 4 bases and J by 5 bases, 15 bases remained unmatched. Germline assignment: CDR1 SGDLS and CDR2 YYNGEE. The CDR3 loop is CASSPHPDDRVDQPQHF. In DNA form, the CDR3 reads TGTGCCAGCAGCCCCCACCCTGACGACAGGGTGGATCAGCCCCAGCATTTT.

The CDR3: CASSSTGKGQPQHF. In DNA form, the CDR3 reads TGTGCCAGCTCATCGACAGGGAAGGGACAGCCCCAGCATTTT. The rearrangement links TRBV18 to TRBJ1-5, with TRBD1 identical over 7 bases. The V gene's germline CDR1 is KGHSH and CDR2 LQKENI. The V gene end was trimmed by 5 bases and the J gene end by 7 bases; junction bases not matched to a gene: 8. This CDR3 comprises 14 residues.

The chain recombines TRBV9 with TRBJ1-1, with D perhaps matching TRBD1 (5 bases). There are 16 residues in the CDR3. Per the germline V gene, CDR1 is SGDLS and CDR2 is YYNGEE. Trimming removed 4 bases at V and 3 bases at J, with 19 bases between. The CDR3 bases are TGTGCCAGCAGCACCAAGTGGGGCGAAGGGGACACTGAAGCTTTCTTT. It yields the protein CASSTKWGEGDTEAFF.

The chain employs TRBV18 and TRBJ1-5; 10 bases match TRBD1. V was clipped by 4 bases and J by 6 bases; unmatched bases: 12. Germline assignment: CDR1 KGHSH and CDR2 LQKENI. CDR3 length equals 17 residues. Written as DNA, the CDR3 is TGTGCCAGCTCACAGACCCCCGGGACAGGGGTACCTCAGCCCCAGCATTTT. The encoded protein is CASSQTPGTGVPQPQHF.

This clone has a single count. The CDR3 spells CASSEARGRVPNTGELFF. The CDR3 bases are TGTGCCAGCAGTGAAGCGAGAGGCAGGGTGCCGAACACCGGGGAGCTGTTTTTT. The rearrangement joins TRBV6-1 to TRBJ2-2; D might be TRBD1 (5 bases). The CDR3 has 18 amino acids. V was cut by 0 bases and J by 0 bases, with 14 bases left in between. Germline CDR1 MNHNS, CDR2 SASEGT.

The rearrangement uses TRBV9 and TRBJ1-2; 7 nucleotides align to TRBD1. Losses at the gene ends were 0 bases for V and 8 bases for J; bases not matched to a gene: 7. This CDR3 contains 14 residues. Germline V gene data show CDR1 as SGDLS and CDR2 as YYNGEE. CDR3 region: CASSVAPGGGGYTF. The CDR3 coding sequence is TGTGCCAGCAGCGTAGCGCCAGGGGGAGGAGGCTACACCTTC.

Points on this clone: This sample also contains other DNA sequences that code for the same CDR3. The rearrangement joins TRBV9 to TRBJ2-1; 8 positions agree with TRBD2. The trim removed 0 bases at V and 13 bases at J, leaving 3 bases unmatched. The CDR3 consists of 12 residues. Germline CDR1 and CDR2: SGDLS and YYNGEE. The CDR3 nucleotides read TGTGCCAGCAGCGTAGGGAGCGGGAGTCAGTTCTTC. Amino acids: CASSVGSGSQFF. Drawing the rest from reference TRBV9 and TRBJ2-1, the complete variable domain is DSGVTQTPKHLITATGQRVTLRCSPRSGDLSVYWYQQSLDQGLQFLIQYYNGEERAKGNILERFSAQQFPDLHSELNLSSLELGDSALYFCASSVGSGSQFFGPGTRLTVL.

The CDR3 DNA is TGTGCCAGCAGCTGGACTAGCGGGAGAGCGGAGACCCAGTACTTC. It specifies CASSWTSGRAETQYF. The rearrangement uses TRBV7-9 and TRBJ2-5; 13 bases are shared with TRBD2. V was clipped by 4 bases and J by 5 bases; unmatched bases: 4. Per germline, CDR1 SEHNR and CDR2 FQNEAQ (reference sequence). The CDR3 loop spans 15 amino acids.

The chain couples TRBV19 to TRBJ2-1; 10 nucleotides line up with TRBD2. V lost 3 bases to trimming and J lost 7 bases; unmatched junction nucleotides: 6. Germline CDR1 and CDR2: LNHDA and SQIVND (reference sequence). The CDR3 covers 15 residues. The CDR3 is CASSISASGGNEQFF. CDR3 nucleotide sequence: TGTGCCAGTAGTATCTCGGCTAGCGGGGGTAATGAGCAGTTCTTC.

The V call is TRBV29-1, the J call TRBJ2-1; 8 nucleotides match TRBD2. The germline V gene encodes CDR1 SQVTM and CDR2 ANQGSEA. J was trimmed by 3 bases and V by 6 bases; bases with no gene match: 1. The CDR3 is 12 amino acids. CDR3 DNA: TGCAGCGTACTAGCGGTCTACAATGAGCAGTTCTTC. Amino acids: CSVLAVYNEQFF.

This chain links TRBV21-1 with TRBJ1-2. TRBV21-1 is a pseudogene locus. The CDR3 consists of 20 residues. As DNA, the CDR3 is TGTGCCAGCAGCAATCCTCCTAGGGGGGGCCTGTCCCCATACCGCTATGGCTACACCTTC. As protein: CASSNPPRGGLSPYRYGYTF.